Listed below are T cell receptor beta chains from one sample, sequenced in a study of blood T cells in healthy people across ages. TCRdb analysed the 5' RACE reads with MiXCR anew, one entry per CDR3 protein. Here the sample spans 800,000 to 950,000 distinct CDR3 sequences, 35% to 40% being singletons. What was sequenced was blood. The receptors originated from a man aged 18-30 years in good health. Both conserved end residues are part of each CDR3. A D gene is named only where the DNA matches it firmly. Rows may omit the clone size; those that give it use once, few, many or a size class.

D gene,J gene,clone size,V gene,CDR3 protein,CDR3 DNA
NA,TRBJ1-1,NA,TRBV20-1,CSAAERYTEAFF,TGCAGCGCTGCCGAGAGGTACACTGAAGCTTTCTTT
NA,TRBJ1-1,NA,TRBV4-3,CASSQDFGTEAFF,TGCGCCAGCAGCCAAGATTTTGGTACTGAAGCTTTCTTT
TRBD2,TRBJ2-1,few,TRBV20-1,CSAAPGTSFDNEQFF,TGCAGTGCTGCCCCCGGGACTAGCTTCGACAATGAGCAGTTCTTC
TRBD1,TRBJ2-1,few,TRBV7-2,CASSSDRGGFNEQFF,TGTGCCAGCAGCTCAGACAGGGGGGGGTTTAATGAGCAGTTCTTC
NA,TRBJ2-1,NA,TRBV7-3,CASSLSGVFDRATLYNEQFF,TGTGCCAGCAGCTTATCCGGGGTGTTTGATAGAGCCACCTTATACAATGAGCAGTTCTTC
NA,TRBJ2-6,NA,TRBV3-1,CAGSQEVGISGANVLTF,TGTGCCGGCAGCCAAGAAGTGGGGATCTCTGGGGCCAACGTCCTGACTTTC
NA,TRBJ2-5,NA,TRBV4-2,CATSGSLGGPQNNEQYF,TGTGCCACTTCCGGATCCCTGGGGGGGCCACAAAACAATGAGCAGTACTTC
TRBD1,TRBJ1-4,NA,TRBV6-5,CASSLGQHNEKLFF,TGTGCCAGCAGTTTGGGACAGCACAATGAAAAACTGTTTTTT
NA,TRBJ2-5,NA,TRBV10-3,CAISDHRAETQYF,TGTGCCATCAGTGACCACAGGGCGGAGACCCAGTACTTC
NA,TRBJ2-7,many,TRBV2,CASRAGYEQYF,TGTGCCAGCAGGGCAGGTTACGAGCAGTACTTC
TRBD2,TRBJ2-1,few,TRBV4-3,CASSQGWGLAGRSSYNEQFF,TGCGCCAGCAGCCAAGGTTGGGGACTAGCGGGGAGGAGCTCCTACAATGAGCAGTTCTTC
NA,TRBJ1-3,NA,TRBV3-1,CASSRREGTIGNTIYF,TGTGCCAGCAGCCGGAGGGAGGGGACCATTGGAAACACCATATATTTT
NA,TRBJ1-1,few,TRBV4-1,CASSQEWGTTNTEAFF,TGCGCCAGCAGCCAAGAATGGGGGACAACGAACACTGAAGCTTTCTTT
NA,TRBJ1-5,few,TRBV12-3/TRBV12-4,CASSRSGRRPQPQHF,TGTGCCAGCAGTCGTAGCGGGCGTCGGCCTCAGCCCCAGCATTTT
TRBD1,TRBJ1-4,NA,TRBV15,CATSDRGPATNEKLFF,TGTGCCACCAGCGACAGGGGCCCTGCAACTAATGAAAAACTGTTTTTT
NA,TRBJ2-3,many,TRBV20-1,CSASDRTDTQYF,TGCAGTGCTTCGGACCGCACAGATACGCAGTATTTT
NA,TRBJ2-5,many,TRBV20-1,CSARGLAETQYF,TGCAGTGCTAGAGGTCTAGCGGAGACCCAGTACTTC
NA,TRBJ1-3,NA,TRBV4-3,CASSQDVGSGNTIYF,TGCGCCAGCAGCCAAGACGTGGGATCTGGAAACACCATATATTTT
TRBD1,TRBJ2-1,many,TRBV20-1,CSARGSDRAYNEQFF,TGCAGTGCTAGAGGTTCGGACAGGGCCTACAATGAGCAGTTCTTC
NA,TRBJ2-3,NA,TRBV27,CASQALGDTQYF,TGTGCCAGCCAGGCACTCGGAGATACGCAGTATTTT
TRBD2,TRBJ2-3,many,TRBV5-1,CASSPLIPGLAGEDTQYF,TGCGCCAGCAGCCCACTAATCCCAGGACTAGCGGGGGAAGATACGCAGTATTTT
NA,TRBJ2-1,few,TRBV15,CATSKGGQSYNEQFF,TGTGCCACCAGCAAGGGAGGACAGTCCTACAATGAGCAGTTCTTC
TRBD1,TRBJ2-1,NA,TRBV20-1,CSARADRGYYNEQFF,TGCAGTGCTAGAGCTGACAGGGGGTATTACAATGAGCAGTTCTTC
NA,TRBJ2-7,many,TRBV20-1,CSASSGSSVTYEQYF,TGCAGTGCTAGCTCAGGGAGCTCTGTAACCTACGAGCAGTACTTC
NA,TRBJ2-7,NA,TRBV6-2/TRBV6-3,CASISGSSYEQYF,TGTGCCAGCATCTCAGGGAGCTCCTACGAGCAGTACTTC
TRBD2,TRBJ2-7,NA,TRBV4-3,CASSQEGASGDSYEQYF,TGCGCCAGCAGCCAAGAAGGGGCTAGCGGGGACTCCTACGAGCAGTACTTC